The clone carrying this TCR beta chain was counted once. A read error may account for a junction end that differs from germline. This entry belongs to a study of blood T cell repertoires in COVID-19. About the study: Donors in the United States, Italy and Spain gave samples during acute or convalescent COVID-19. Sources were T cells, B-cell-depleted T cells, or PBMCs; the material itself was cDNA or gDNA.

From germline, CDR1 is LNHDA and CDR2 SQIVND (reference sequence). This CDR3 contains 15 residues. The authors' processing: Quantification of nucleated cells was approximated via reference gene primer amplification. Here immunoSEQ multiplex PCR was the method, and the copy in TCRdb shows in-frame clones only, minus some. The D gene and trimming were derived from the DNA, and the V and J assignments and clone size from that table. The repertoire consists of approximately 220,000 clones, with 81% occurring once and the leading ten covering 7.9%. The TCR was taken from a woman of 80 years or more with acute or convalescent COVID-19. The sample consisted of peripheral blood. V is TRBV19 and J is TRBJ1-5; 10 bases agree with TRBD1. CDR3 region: CTSSSRQGANQPQHF. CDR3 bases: TGTACCAGTAGTTCTAGACAGGGGGCCAATCAGCCCCAGCATTTT.